The 24 T cell receptor beta chains below come from one sample, sequenced in a study of blood T cells in healthy people across ages. Primers used in a second PCR of about 6 to 12 cycles were a sample-barcoded 5' primer and a J-beta primer mix. From the 5' RACE reads, TCRdb called clonotypes with MiXCR, one entry per CDR3 protein. The sample includes fewer than 800,000 distinct CDR3 sequences, 21% of them seen just once. Sequencing was carried out using blood. All receptors come from a man between 70 and 80 years old in good health.

In the case of this clonotype: Compared with germline, one end of the junction differs, possibly owing to a read error. CDR3 DNA: TGTGCCAGCAGCTTAAGGGTGACTGGGGCCGACGTCCTGACTTTC. Translated, it gives CASSLRVTGADVLTF. V usage is TRBV7-2 and J usage is TRBJ2-6; D is possibly TRBD1 (5 bases). Germline assignment: CDR1 SGHTA and CDR2 FQGNSA. This CDR3 comprises 15 residues.

The sample holds one count of this clonotype. V usage is TRBV20-1 and J usage is TRBJ2-5; no definite D call. The DNA end is more similar to TRBJ2-1, so the J call may be wrong. This CDR3 has 12 amino acids. Germline assignment: CDR1 DFQATT and CDR2 SNEGSKA (reference sequence). CDR3 sequence: CSAAWSSNEQFF. CDR3 nucleotides: TGCAGTGCCGCCTGGTCATCCAATGAGCAGTTCTTC.

In its sample, this clonotype was seen many times. The CDR3 DNA is TGTGCCAGCAGTTGGTACGGGGGGGGATCCTACAATGAGCAGTTCTTC. This translates into CASSWYGGGSYNEQFF. This sequence joins TRBV27 and TRBJ2-1; 8 bases match TRBD2. The junction had 6 bases not matched to a gene; V was cut back by 4 bases and J by 1 base. This CDR3 region has 16 residues. Germline CDR1 and CDR2: MNHEY and SMNVEV (reference sequence).

V and J are TRBV20-1 and TRBJ1-1, with 9 bases identical to TRBD1. Germline V gene lookup returns CDR1 DFQATT and CDR2 SNEGSKA (reference sequence). The junction had 14 bases not matched to a gene; V was cut back by 2 bases and J by 10 bases. The CDR3 has 15 residues. The CDR3 nucleotides are TGCAGTGCTAGACCCTTTGTACCGGGACAGGGTTTAGCTTTCTTT. As protein: CSARPFVPGQGLAFF.

The chain is built from TRBV7-9 and TRBJ2-1, with D unclear. The CDR3 length is 12 residues. Germline CDR1 is SEHNR and CDR2 is FQNEAQ (reference sequence). Trimming cost V 2 bases and J 9 bases, with 8 bases left between them. The CDR3 nucleotides are TGTGCCAGCAGCTTATACTGGAGTGAGCAGTTCTTC. This codes for CASSLYWSEQFF.

V and J are TRBV5-1 and TRBJ2-7, with D possibly TRBD1 on 5 matching bases. Trimming removed 0 bases from V and 4 bases from J, with 14 bases in between. The CDR3 totals 15 residues. Germline-derived CDR1 and CDR2 are SGHRS and YFSETQ. CDR3 protein: CASSLESGHWYEQYF. CDR3 DNA sequence: TGCGCCAGCAGCTTGGAATCAGGGCACTGGTACGAGCAGTACTTC.

The chain uses TRBV5-1 and TRBJ2-1; 9 bases fit TRBD1. V shed 3 bases, J shed 8 bases, and the junction held 6 bases outside the gene matches. The germline V gene encodes CDR1 SGHRS and CDR2 YFSETQ. The CDR3 totals 14 residues. Here the CDR3 reads CASSSGQGFDEQFF. The CDR3 coding sequence is TGCGCCAGCAGCTCGGGACAGGGTTTCGATGAGCAGTTCTTC.

The chain recombines TRBV6-5 with TRBJ1-2; 7 bases are a match to TRBD1. J was trimmed by 2 bases and V by 5 bases; bases with no gene match: 8. CDR3 length: 15 amino acids. CDR1 MNHEY and CDR2 SVGAGI come from the germline V gene. In DNA form, the CDR3 reads TGTGCCAGCAGTACGTACCGGGACAGAAACTATGGCTACACCTTC. It specifies CASSTYRDRNYGYTF.

This clonotype was counted only a few times. The genes are TRBV6-2 or TRBV6-3 and TRBJ2-1; possibly TRBD1 for D (6 bases). The CDR3 has 15 amino acids. Trimming took off 2 bases at V and 1 base at J, with 9 bases between the two ends. Germline CDR1 is MNHEY and CDR2 is SVGEGT. DNA of the CDR3: TGTGCCAGCAGTTACGGACAGCCTTCCTACAATGAGCAGTTCTTC. Its translation is CASSYGQPSYNEQFF.

This clonotype has only a few counts. V and J are TRBV5-6 and TRBJ1-1, with D perhaps matching TRBD1 (5 bases). The ends were cut back, 3 bases at V and 7 bases at J, with 13 bases in the middle. This CDR3 comprises 13 residues. Per germline, CDR1 SGHDT and CDR2 YYEEEE. The CDR3 nucleotides are TGTGCCAGCAGCTCGGGACTGAAAGTTGAAGCTTTCTTT. Translated: CASSSGLKVEAFF.

Concerning this clonotype itself: One base away lies a much larger clone, so this may be a sequencing read error. This rearrangement joins TRBV28 to TRBJ2-5, with 11 bases fitting TRBD2. The CDR3 totals 16 residues. CDR1 is MDHEN and CDR2 is SYDVKM in the germline V gene. The CDR3 DNA follows: TGTGCCATCAGTTTTAGACTAGCGGGGCCTCAAGAGACCCAGTACTTC. Protein: CAISFRLAGPQETQYF.

This clonotype was seen many times. One end of the junction fails to match germline, which may point to a read error. The chain is built from TRBV7-7 and TRBJ2-2; TRBD2 matches at 7 bases. CDR3 length equals 16 residues. The germline V gene encodes CDR1 SSHAT and CDR2 FNYEAQ (reference sequence). The CDR3: CASSLDTASGTGELFF. The CDR3 DNA follows: TGTGCTAGCAGCTTAGACACAGCTAGCGGAACCGGGGAGCTGTTTTTT. Supplemented by reference TRBV7-7 and TRBJ2-2, the full variable domain reads GAGVSQSPRYKVTKRGQDVTLRCDPISSHATLYWYQQALGQGPEFLTYFNYEAQPDKSGLPSDRFSAERPEGSISTLTIQRTEQRDSAMYRCASSLDTASGTGELFFGEGSRLTVL.

This clonotype has a single count. This chain uses TRBV13 with TRBJ1-2; no reliable D call. This CDR3 region has 12 residues. Trimming left V 1 base short and J 8 bases short, with 8 bases between. From germline, CDR1 is PRHDT and CDR2 FYEKMQ (reference sequence). The CDR3 sequence: CASSLVRGGYTF. In nucleotides, the CDR3 is TGTGCCAGCAGCTTAGTTCGGGGAGGCTACACCTTC.

The V gene is TRBV27, the J gene TRBJ1-3, with D unclear. Looked up from germline, CDR1 is MNHEY and CDR2 is SMNVEV (reference sequence). This CDR3 comprises 13 residues. V was pared by 7 bases and J by 1 base, with 8 bases between. The CDR3 reads CASKSRSGNTIYF. The CDR3 DNA sequence: TGTGCCAGCAAGTCTCGGTCTGGAAACACCATATATTTT.

This clonotype was observed a handful of times. The genes are TRBV6-1 and TRBJ2-3, with TRBD2 identical over 11 bases. The junction had 6 bases not matched to a gene; V was cut back by 4 bases and J by 0 bases. CDR3 length: 17 residues. Germline CDR1 MNHNS, CDR2 SASEGT. This chain's CDR3 is CASSVQTSGVSTDTQYF. In DNA form, the CDR3 reads TGTGCCAGCAGTGTTCAGACTAGCGGGGTTAGCACAGATACGCAGTATTTT.

This clonotype was picked up a small number of times. The chain has TRBV7-8 and TRBJ2-5; possible D gene TRBD1, 7 bases. CDR3 length equals 16 residues. Germline CDR1 and CDR2: SGHVS and FQNEAQ. With 5 bases removed from V and 2 bases from J, the gap between germline ends came to 18 bases. The CDR3 protein is CASSRQGGGGQETQYF. For the CDR3, the DNA is TGTGCCAGCAGCAGACAGGGTGGTGGAGGGCAAGAGACCCAGTACTTC.

This chain links TRBV20-1 with TRBJ2-3, with D possibly TRBD2 on 6 matching bases. V dropped 0 bases and J dropped 10 bases, with 17 bases sitting between them. The V gene's germline CDR1 is DFQATT and CDR2 SNEGSKA (reference sequence). There are 14 residues in the CDR3. The CDR3 loop reads CSARDPGTLISQYF. DNA of the CDR3: TGCAGTGCTAGAGATCCCGGGACTTTGATTTCGCAGTATTTT.

This clonotype turned up a few times. The chain couples TRBV14 to TRBJ2-1, with a tentative D call TRBD2 (6 bases). The length of the CDR3 is 16 residues. CDR1 and CDR2 from the germline V gene are SGHDN and FVKESK. V was trimmed by 2 bases and J by 3 bases, leaving 14 bases between them. In DNA form, the CDR3 reads TGTGCCAGCAGCCAATATGGGGGGAGAAGCTACAATGAGCAGTTCTTC. This codes for CASSQYGGRSYNEQFF.

CDR3 sequence reads: CSAWTTTDTQYF. The CDR3 nucleotides are TGCAGTGCTTGGACTACCACAGATACGCAGTATTTT. This chain joins TRBV20-1 and TRBJ2-3; TRBD2 is a possible D gene (6 bases). The CDR3 length is 12 residues. Per germline, CDR1 DFQATT and CDR2 SNEGSKA (reference sequence). V lost 5 bases and J 2 bases, leaving 8 bases between the germline ends.

This clonotype was recorded a few times. The genes are TRBV2 and TRBJ2-7; D remains unclear. The V gene lost 6 bases and the J gene lost 3 bases, with 12 bases spanning the gap. Germline V gene sequence: CDR1 SNHLY, CDR2 FYNNEI. This CDR3 spans 13 amino acids. The CDR3: CASSSDGLYEQYF. The CDR3 DNA reads as TGTGCCAGCAGCTCGGACGGTCTCTACGAGCAGTACTTC. Based on the CDR3 plus reference TRBV2 and TRBJ2-7, the full variable domain is EPEVTQTPSHQVTQMGQEVILRCVPISNHLYFYWYRQILGQKVEFLVSFYNNEISEKSEIFDDQFSVERPDGSNFTLKIRSTKLEDSAMYFCASSSDGLYEQYFGPGTRLTVT.

The sample holds a few counts of this clonotype. The V and J genes are TRBV27 and TRBJ1-2, with 8 bases lining up with TRBD1. After removal of 5 bases from V and 7 bases from J, the junction contained 9 bases not matched to a gene. The CDR3 extends over 14 amino acids. The germline V gene has CDR1 MNHEY and CDR2 SMNVEV (reference sequence). The CDR3 DNA is TGTGCCAGCAGTCCAGGGGGCGCGAGATTTGGCTACACCTTC. Protein product: CASSPGGARFGYTF.

This clonotype was recorded a few times. At one end, the junction sequence differs from germline, possibly due to a read error. The J gene is TRBJ2-3, the V gene TRBV18, with D perhaps TRBD1 (6 bases). In germline, CDR1 is KGHSH, CDR2 LQKENI. CDR3 length equals 16 residues. CDR3 residues: CACSPQGDSSTDTQYF. The CDR3 DNA sequence: TGTGCCTGCTCACCACAGGGAGACAGTTCAACAGATACGCAGTATTTT.

The rearrangement uses TRBV20-1 and TRBJ2-7; D ambiguous. Germline V gene lookup returns CDR1 DFQATT and CDR2 SNEGSKA (reference sequence). V lost 1 base, J lost 6 bases, and 16 bases lay in between. This CDR3 is built from 14 residues. The chain's CDR3 is CSARVGENIGEQYF. The CDR3 coding sequence is TGCAGTGCTAGAGTTGGGGAAAATATAGGCGAGCAGTACTTC.

In this sample, this clonotype turned up a few times. This chain connects TRBV6-6 to TRBJ2-7; 11 bases are a match to TRBD2. The V and J ends lost 0 bases and 3 bases, in that order; junction bases with no gene match: 1. In germline, CDR1 is MNHNY, CDR2 SVGAGI (reference sequence). The CDR3 runs 15 residues. The CDR3 protein is CASSYSLAGGYEQYF. In nucleotides, the CDR3 is TGTGCCAGCAGTTACTCTCTAGCGGGAGGCTACGAGCAGTACTTC.